Listed here is a single T cell receptor (beta chain). RNA transcripts provided the source from which TCR beta CDR3 regions were amplified. The HTBI primer set served for first-round RT-PCR of the TCR CDR3. From the multiplex PCR reads, TCRdb called clonotypes with MiXCR, one entry per CDR3 protein. The sample includes about 640,000 distinct CDR3 sequences, about a fifth seen only once; the top ten take 30% to 40%. This CDR3 is 13 amino acids long. The V gene end was trimmed by 3 bases and the J gene end by 11 bases; junction bases not matched to a gene: 7. The germline V gene encodes CDR1 DFQATT and CDR2 SNEGSKA (reference sequence). The sample belongs to a study of T cells in Graves' hyperthyroidism and ophthalmopathy.

The sequence derives from a man aged 25 to 40 with Graves' ophthalmopathy. The chain recombines TRBV20-1 with TRBJ1-4; 9 bases agree with TRBD1. The source material was blood. The CDR3 region has the DNA TGCAGTGCTAGTACAGGGGGCGCGAGGAAACTGTTTTTT. This codes for CSASTGGARKLFF.